The clone carrying this TCR beta chain was observed a few times. The entry originates in a study of T cell repertoires in cytomegalovirus infection. TCRdb re-called the reads with MiXCR, one entry per CDR3 protein. This repertoire shows approximately 320,000 distinct CDR3 sequences, 9.5% found once; its top ten account for roughly 4.5%. V was trimmed by 1 base and J by 3 bases, leaving 7 bases between them. Per the germline V gene, CDR1 is SGHAT and CDR2 is FQNNGV. The CDR3 covers 14 residues. The TCR originated in a human donor in good health (CMV status not recorded). Some clones in this sample may be carry-over from other donors' samples. Specimen: PBMCs. V gene TRBV11-2 combines with J gene TRBJ2-1; D is undetermined. The CDR3 DNA reads TGTGCCAGCAGCTTAGTCCGGGTCTACAATGAGCAGTTCTTC. This codes for CASSLVRVYNEQFF.